These 2 T cell receptor beta chains originate from one sample sequenced in a study of type 1 regulatory T cells. No antigens are known for them. TCRdb itself ran the reads through MiXCR, one entry per CDR3 protein. In the table there are 20,000 or so distinct CDR3 sequences, more than 45% of which are singletons. Specimen: cultured T cells, either the whole culture or a sorted T cell fraction (not recorded which). These receptor sequences come from a human donor in good health.

V is TRBV4-1 and J is TRBJ1-3; D unclear. Germline-derived CDR1 and CDR2 are MGHRA and YSYEKL. This CDR3 has 17 amino acids. V dropped 4 bases and J dropped 0 bases, with 16 bases sitting between them. The CDR3 DNA is TGCGCCAGCAGCCCTCCCCGAGGCCTCACCTCTGGAAACACCATATATTTT. It encodes CASSPPRGLTSGNTIYF.

The rearrangement links TRBV19 to TRBJ2-7; 10 bases are shared with TRBD2. Germline loops: CDR1 LNHDA, CDR2 SQIVND (reference sequence). Trimming removed 3 bases from V and 3 bases from J; junction bases left unmatched: 8. The CDR3 is 16 amino acids. This CDR3 is CASSIRIAGGIYEQYF. CDR3 nucleotide sequence: TGTGCCAGTAGTATTAGGATAGCGGGGGGCATCTACGAGCAGTACTTC.